Below are 32 T cell receptor beta chains sequenced from a single sample in a study of T-cell memory formation after mild COVID-19. TCRdb re-called the 5' RACE reads through MiXCR, storing one row per CDR3 protein. The profile shows about 170,000 distinct CDR3 sequences, about an eighth of them singletons. Sequencing was done on a sample of PBMCs or a T cell subset sorted from them (not recorded which). Every receptor here comes from a young man who had mild COVID-19 (a few samples of this study predate the infection). Cell type and time point are not known.

This sequence joins TRBV6-5 and TRBJ1-5, with unresolved D. Trimming took 0 bases from V and 1 from J, leaving 4 bases between them. The CDR3 covers 14 residues. Germline CDR1 reads MNHEY; CDR2 reads SVGAGI. CDR3 in amino acids: CASSYSFSNQPQHF. CDR3 nucleotides: TGTGCCAGCAGTTACTCCTTCAGCAATCAGCCCCAGCATTTT.

The V gene is TRBV4-2, the J gene TRBJ2-3; D may be TRBD2 (5 bases). The length of the CDR3 is 16 residues. Germline-derived CDR1 and CDR2 are LGHNA and YNFKEQ. Deletions cut 6 bases from V and 1 base from J, with 17 bases between. CDR3 sequence: CASRTIGVPGTDTQYF. Here the CDR3 DNA reads TGTGCCAGCAGGACAATCGGGGTACCTGGCACAGATACGCAGTATTTT.

This chain joins TRBV7-2 and TRBJ2-7, with 9 bases lining up with TRBD2. Germline V gene data show CDR1 as SGHTA and CDR2 as FQGNSA. This CDR3 is built from 15 residues. V dropped 4 bases and J dropped 0; count of bases not matched to a gene: 4. The CDR3 loop is CASSSQAGGSYEQYF. CDR3 nucleotide sequence: TGTGCCAGCAGCTCACAAGCGGGGGGCTCCTACGAGCAGTACTTC.

The table lists this clonotype with a few counts. V usage is TRBV24-1 and J usage is TRBJ2-2; the D gene is possibly TRBD2 (5 bases). Trimming stripped 3 bases from V and 5 bases from J, with 9 bases between. Germline V lookup: CDR1 KGHDR, CDR2 SFDVKD. The CDR3 is 14 amino acids. Written as DNA, the CDR3 is TGTGCCACCAGTGATCCCGGCGGGACCGGGGAGCTGTTTTTT. Amino acid sequence: CATSDPGGTGELFF.

Many counts were recorded for this clonotype. The gene calls are TRBV12-3 or TRBV12-4 and TRBJ2-2; tentatively, D is TRBD1 (6 bases). The CDR3 sequence is 15 residues long. Trimming took off 3 bases at V and 7 bases at J, with 15 bases between the two ends. This CDR3 is CASSFQGTIGGELFF. CDR3 nucleotides: TGTGCCAGCAGTTTCCAGGGGACGATAGGCGGGGAGCTGTTTTTT.

This clonotype was observed a handful of times. The chain employs TRBV6-4 and TRBJ2-1, with a weak D call TRBD2 (6 bases). V dropped 6 bases and J dropped 12 bases, with 24 bases sitting between them. The CDR3 contains 15 residues. Germline V CDR1 and CDR2: MRHNA, SNTAGT. Written as DNA, the CDR3 is TGTGCCAGCAGCTCGAGGGCGGGGACCCTCGAAGGGCAGTTCTTC. It translates to CASSSRAGTLEGQFF.

This rearrangement joins TRBV4-1 to TRBJ2-2; TRBD2 is a possible D gene (6 bases). Trimming took 8 bases from V and 4 from J, leaving 17 bases between them. Germline V gene sequence: CDR1 MGHRA, CDR2 YSYEKL. The CDR3 loop spans 15 amino acids. The CDR3 DNA reads TGCGCCAGCTTCCCCAATCGGGACTCCACCGGGGAGCTGTTTTTT. The encoded protein is CASFPNRDSTGELFF.

The rearrangement joins TRBV7-2 to TRBJ2-3; unclear D gene. The germline V gene encodes CDR1 SGHTA and CDR2 FQGNSA. Trimming stripped 2 bases from V and 2 bases from J, with 8 bases between. The CDR3 runs to 14 residues. DNA for the CDR3: TGTGCCAGCAGCTTATACGGCCCCACAGATACGCAGTATTTT. This gives the protein CASSLYGPTDTQYF.

This clonotype has more than one count but fewer than ten. The chain employs TRBV28 and TRBJ1-1, with D perhaps matching TRBD1 (6 bases). Trimming removed 5 bases from V and 4 bases from J, with 17 bases in between. CDR1 is MDHEN and CDR2 is SYDVKM in the germline V gene. The CDR3 has 15 residues. CDR3 sequence: CASSRRGGGGTEAFF. CDR3 nucleotides: TGTGCCAGCAGTAGACGAGGGGGTGGGGGCACTGAAGCTTTCTTT.

The chain recombines TRBV4-1 with TRBJ2-1; TRBD2 aligns across 7 bases. The germline V gene has CDR1 MGHRA and CDR2 YSYEKL. CDR3 size: 15 residues. The ends lost 1 base at V and 4 bases at J; junction bases unmatched: 4. DNA of the CDR3: TGCGCCAGCAGCCAAGCCAGCGGGGCATACAATGAGCAGTTCTTC. It translates to CASSQASGAYNEQFF.

The chain is built from TRBV4-3 and TRBJ1-1, with D unclear. The CDR3 covers 13 residues. The V end lost 1 base, the J end lost 5 bases, and 8 bases lay between the germline ends. Germline V gives CDR1 LGHNA, CDR2 YSLEER. CDR3 loop: CASSQVFGTEAFF. CDR3 DNA: TGCGCCAGCAGCCAAGTTTTTGGTACTGAAGCTTTCTTT.

This clonotype was counted a few times. The chain joins TRBV12-5 to TRBJ1-6; the D is unclear. Trimming pared 7 bases from V and 8 bases from J, leaving 15 bases between. Germline CDR1 and CDR2: LGHNT and FRNRAP. There are 14 residues in the CDR3. In DNA form, the CDR3 reads TGTGCTAGTGCCCTTATTAATCGTGATTCACCCCTCCACTTT. Protein product: CASALINRDSPLHF.

This clonotype came up a few times. The genes are TRBV6-1 and TRBJ2-5; TRBD1 might be the D (6 bases). Germline V gives CDR1 MNHNS, CDR2 SASEGT. The length of the CDR3 is 15 residues. Trimming pared 4 bases from V and 1 base from J, leaving 13 bases between. The CDR3 is CASSGNPRGQETQYF. Here the CDR3 DNA reads TGTGCCAGCAGTGGGAACCCCAGGGGCCAAGAGACCCAGTACTTC.

The chain couples TRBV6-5 to TRBJ2-3; D is perhaps TRBD2 (6 bases). Germline V gives CDR1 MNHEY, CDR2 SVGAGI. V lost 2 bases, J lost 1 base, and 7 bases lay in between. This CDR3 is built from 14 residues. The CDR3 region has the DNA TGTGCCAGCAGTTACAAGCGGGGCACAGATACGCAGTATTTT. It translates to CASSYKRGTDTQYF.

This clonotype has a handful of counts. The V gene is TRBV7-3, the J gene TRBJ2-6, with D possibly TRBD1 on 5 matching bases. Trimming removed 5 bases at V and 3 bases at J, with 8 bases between. This CDR3 is 14 amino acids long. The germline gives CDR1 SGHTA, CDR2 FQGTGA. The CDR3 bases are TGTGCCAGCAGCCAGGGTTATGGGGCCAACGTCCTGACTTTC. Amino acids: CASSQGYGANVLTF.

In this sample, this clonotype turned up many times. J is TRBJ2-3 and V is TRBV6-2 or TRBV6-3; TRBD2 matches 11 bases. The CDR3 loop spans 12 amino acids. The V gene end was trimmed by 5 bases and the J gene end by 13 bases; junction bases not matched to a gene: 5. Germline CDR1 reads MNHEY; CDR2 reads SVGEGT. This CDR3 is CASSQTSGDEYF. The CDR3 DNA is TGTGCCAGCAGTCAGACTAGCGGGGACGAGTATTTT.

This clonotype was recorded at least ten times. The chain combines TRBV5-5 with TRBJ2-5, with no clear D. Trimming took 0 bases from V and 5 from J, leaving 14 bases between them. Germline CDR1 is SGHKS and CDR2 is YYEKEE (reference sequence). This CDR3 region has 15 residues. CDR3 sequence (DNA): TGTGCCAGCAGCTTGGCGGGCCTTCTGGGGGAGACCCAGTACTTC. Protein sequence: CASSLAGLLGETQYF. Filled out from reference TRBV5-5 and TRBJ2-5, the complete variable domain reads DAGVTQSPTHLIKTRGQQVTLRCSPISGHKSVSWYQQVLGQGPQFIFQYYEKEERGRGNFPDRFSARQFPNYSSELNVNALLLGDSALYLCASSLAGLLGETQYFGPGTRLLVL.

The rearrangement uses TRBV5-1 and TRBJ2-2; 9 bases agree with TRBD2. CDR3 length equals 16 residues. Trimming at V came to 5 bases and at J to 4 bases, leaving 9 bases not matched to a gene. The germline V gene encodes CDR1 SGHRS and CDR2 YFSETQ. This CDR3 is CASSFARGGATGELFF. The CDR3 coding sequence is TGCGCCAGCAGTTTTGCCCGCGGGGGGGCCACCGGGGAGCTGTTTTTT.

This clonotype was detected ten times or more. The chain is built from TRBV5-5 and TRBJ2-7; D might be TRBD1 or TRBD2, each matching 6 bases. Between the trimmed V and J ends, which lost 5 bases and 1 base, there was a span of 22 bases. Germline V CDR1 and CDR2: SGHKS, YYEKEE (reference sequence). This CDR3 comprises 17 residues. The CDR3 DNA sequence: TGTGCCAGCAGGCGGTATCTACAACGGGGGCAATCCTACGAGCAGTACTTC. It encodes CASRRYLQRGQSYEQYF.

There are many counts of this clonotype. The rearrangement joins TRBV6-2 or TRBV6-3 to TRBJ1-5, with 10 bases matching TRBD1. The CDR3 is 16 residues long. Germline-derived CDR1 and CDR2 are MNHEY and SVGEGT. V shed 4 bases, J shed 4 bases, and the junction held 7 bases outside the gene matches. The CDR3 DNA sequence: TGTGCCAGCAGTTCCCTGGACAGGGGGGATAATCAGCCCCAGCATTTT. Its translation: CASSSLDRGDNQPQHF.

This clonotype was counted a few times. The genes are TRBV18 and TRBJ2-7; D gene uncertain. Germline CDR1 is KGHSH and CDR2 is LQKENI. V was cut by 4 bases and J by 3 bases, with 13 bases left in between. The CDR3 covers 14 residues. Here the CDR3 reads CASSQSSGVYEQYF. CDR3 DNA sequence: TGTGCCAGCTCACAATCCTCAGGAGTCTACGAGCAGTACTTC.

This clonotype was observed once. The CDR3: CSAKTGGAFYGYTF. CDR3 in DNA: TGCAGTGCAAAGACAGGGGGCGCTTTTTATGGCTACACCTTC. The gene calls are TRBV20-1 and TRBJ1-2; 10 nucleotides line up with TRBD1. The germline V gene has CDR1 DFQATT and CDR2 SNEGSKA (reference sequence). V shed 6 bases, J shed 5 bases, and the junction held 9 bases outside the gene matches. The CDR3 is 14 amino acids.

This clonotype was seen a few times. The chain recombines TRBV4-1 with TRBJ2-3; D remains ambiguous. V was cut by 0 bases and J by 0 bases, with 10 bases left in between. Germline V gene lookup returns CDR1 MGHRA and CDR2 YSYEKL. The CDR3 covers 16 residues. For the CDR3, the DNA is TGCGCCAGCAGCCAAGAGGGCATACCTAGCACAGATACGCAGTATTTT. This gives the protein CASSQEGIPSTDTQYF.

The sample holds a few counts of this clonotype. The gene calls are TRBV2 and TRBJ1-5, with TRBD1 as a possible D gene (6 bases). CDR3 length: 13 residues. The germline V gene has CDR1 SNHLY and CDR2 FYNNEI. Trimming removed 7 bases from V and 7 bases from J, with 14 bases in between. The CDR3 loop reads CASTGEVGQPQHF. The CDR3 nucleotides are TGTGCCAGCACAGGGGAGGTGGGGCAGCCCCAGCATTTT. Full variable domain (rest looked up from reference TRBV2 and TRBJ1-5): EPEVTQTPSHQVTQMGQEVILRCVPISNHLYFYWYRQILGQKVEFLVSFYNNEISEKSEIFDDQFSVERPDGSNFTLKIRSTKLEDSAMYFCASTGEVGQPQHFGDGTRLSIL.

This chain joins TRBV7-2 and TRBJ2-3; 8 bases align to TRBD2. The CDR3 extends over 16 amino acids. The V gene end was trimmed by 8 bases and the J gene end by 4 bases; junction bases not matched to a gene: 14. In germline, CDR1 is SGHTA, CDR2 FQGNSA. CDR3 protein: CASSRGVGLESDTQYF. The CDR3 bases are TGTGCCAGCTCCCGGGGGGTGGGACTAGAATCAGATACGCAGTATTTT.

V is TRBV5-1 and J is TRBJ2-5; no clear D. With 3 bases removed from V and 2 bases from J, the gap between germline ends came to 11 bases. This CDR3 contains 14 residues. Germline-derived CDR1 and CDR2 are SGHRS and YFSETQ. The CDR3 DNA is TGCGCCAGCAGCTATAACCATCTTCAAGAGACCCAGTACTTC. This translates into CASSYNHLQETQYF.

This clonotype was seen a handful of times. The genes are TRBV18 and TRBJ1-3; D uncertain. The CDR3 length is 16 residues. Germline CDR1 KGHSH, CDR2 LQKENI. Trimming left V 3 bases short and J 1 base short, with 13 bases between. CDR3 in amino acids: CASSPAGVQSGNTIYF. The CDR3 DNA follows: TGTGCCAGCTCACCGGCGGGTGTGCAGTCTGGAAACACCATATATTTT. Drawing the rest from reference TRBV18 and TRBJ1-3, the complete variable domain is NAGVMQNPRHLVRRRGQEARLRCSPMKGHSHVYWYRQLPEEGLKFMVYLQKENIIDESGMPKERFSAEFPKEGPSILRIQQVVRGDSAAYFCASSPAGVQSGNTIYFGEGSWLTVV.

This chain links TRBV4-2 with TRBJ2-7; 11 bases line up with TRBD2. The CDR3 spans 14 residues. Trimming removed 4 bases from V and 4 bases from J; junction bases left unmatched: 3. CDR1 and CDR2 from the germline V gene are LGHNA and YNFKEQ. The CDR3 protein is CASSLTSGGYEQYV. The CDR3 nucleotides read TGTGCCAGCAGCCTCACTAGCGGGGGTTACGAGCAGTACGTC.

This clonotype was counted a few times. This chain joins TRBV4-1 and TRBJ1-2; TRBD1 is a possible D gene (6 bases). Germline CDR1 is MGHRA and CDR2 is YSYEKL. V was trimmed by 5 bases and J by 8 bases, leaving 9 bases between them. The CDR3 has 11 amino acids. CDR3 nucleotides: TGCGCCAGCAGCGAGGGGGTGGGCTACACCTTC. This encodes CASSEGVGYTF.

The sample holds a few counts of this clonotype. V usage is TRBV29-1 and J usage is TRBJ2-2, with 8 bases identical to TRBD1. Trimming at V came to 6 bases and at J to 5 bases, leaving 5 bases not matched to a gene. Looked up from germline, CDR1 is SQVTM and CDR2 is ANQGSEA. This CDR3 region has 13 residues. CDR3 sequence: CSVRTGWTGELFF. The CDR3 DNA reads as TGCAGCGTAAGGACAGGGTGGACCGGGGAGCTGTTTTTT.

This clonotype was seen only a few times. The J gene is TRBJ1-1, the V gene TRBV7-9, with a possible D match to TRBD1 (5 bases). This CDR3 spans 13 amino acids. Germline V lookup: CDR1 SEHNR, CDR2 FQNEAQ (reference sequence). Trimming pared 4 bases from V and 5 bases from J, leaving 11 bases between. CDR3 in DNA: TGTGCCAGCAGCTCACTTGGGACGACTGAAGCTTTCTTT. Residues: CASSSLGTTEAFF.

The V gene is TRBV6-6, the J gene TRBJ2-7; D remains ambiguous. Per the germline V gene, CDR1 is MNHNY and CDR2 is SVGAGI (reference sequence). The ends were cut back, 7 bases at V and 3 bases at J, with 16 bases in the middle. The CDR3 is 14 amino acids. In DNA, the CDR3 is TGTGCCAGCACTTTAACTGGGGTGGGCTACGAGCAGTACTTC. Residues: CASTLTGVGYEQYF.